This TCR beta chain was obtained from a study of T-cell memory formation after mild COVID-19. As for the study in general: TCR clustering was largely donor specific.

Comment on this clonotype: Its antigen is as yet unknown.

TCRdb ran MiXCR on the 5' RACE reads and lists one entry per CDR3 protein. The sample has under 400,000 distinct CDR3 sequences, around 27% seen once. The CDR3 runs 15 residues. The ends lost 3 bases at V and 4 bases at J; junction bases unmatched: 6. Per germline, CDR1 ENHRY and CDR2 SYGVKD. The study's findings and limits: Mainly in CM and EM were contracting CD4+ clones; CD8+ were in EMRA. Cross-reactive memory seemingly joined, as some responding clones were found in pre-infection memory.

This chain joins TRBV10-3 and TRBJ1-2; 9 bases fit TRBD1. This receptor was obtained from an adult woman who had mild COVID-19 (a few samples of this study predate the infection). Cell type and time point are not known. What was sequenced was PBMCs or a T cell subset sorted from them (not recorded which). The CDR3 DNA reads TGTGCCATCAGTGAATTTACAGGGGGCGGCTATGGCTACACCTTC. Translating it yields CAISEFTGGGYGYTF.